Reported below is one TCR beta chain. This clonotype has just a few counts. The clone's antigen remains unknown. Base qualities were left out, and no much larger clone turns up one base away. In the germline V gene, CDR1 corresponds to KGHSH and CDR2 to LQKENI. The trim is 1 base for V and 8 bases for J, with a gap of 17 bases between the germline ends. There are 15 amino acids in the CDR3, from cysteine to phenylalanine inclusive. Left in the record is the CDR3 DNA by itself, 45 bases read in frame from the first base. Ophthalmopathy patients had moderately to severely active disease, Clinical Activity Score of at least 3, NOSPECS grade of at least 4, and duration under 3 months. Exclusion was applied to patients with uncontrolled infections, other autoimmune diseases, pregnancy or lactation. Diagnoses were based on clinical symptoms, serum thyroxine and TRAb, thyroid ultrasound and orbital computed tomography. Ficoll-Paque density gradient centrifugation was used to isolate PBMCs from around 10 ml of fresh peripheral blood. Total RNA was extracted using Trizol reagent, and RNA quality was assessed on an Agilent 2100 Bioanalyzer.

Amplification of TCR beta CDR3 regions was carried out from RNA transcripts. A first-round RT-PCR of the TCR CDR3 used the HTBI primer set with the Qiagen OneStep RT-PCR kit. Libraries were constructed in a second round of multiplex PCR, after which size selection and purification were performed. Paired-end sequencing of the libraries was performed with 100 bp reads on an Illumina HiSeq2000. For the original study's pipeline: SOAPnuke was used to process the raw data, with reads discarded if the reads contained adapters or uncalled bases, had a mean Phred below 15, or lacked an exact constant-primer or identifier match. High-quality paired reads were merged using COPE v1.2.5, and each unique nucleotide sequence was defined as a clonotype. Clonotypes were aligned to IMGT TRBV, TRBD and TRBJ reference segments using MiTCR v1.1. The analysis was restricted to V-J combinations with a frequency above 0.0001, which together covered just over 99% of the repertoires. The TCS score was defined as F50 (clonal expansion) divided by E x V (chaos), with BLOSUM62-based TCRdist calculated between CDR3 peptides within each V-J. Welch's t-statistics and random forest reduced some 510 V-J features to 13, which were used in a naive Bayes classifier (R e1071). Starting from the raw public reads, TCRdb applied fastp trimming at Q25, assembled clones with MiXCR and retained in-frame beta chains. Rows are combined by CDR3 protein, so each entry shows the most common genes and DNA. TCRdb's processing, not the study's, gives the V and J calls here. The sample table shows a few hundred thousand distinct CDR3 sequences, and about 15% are seen once. Together, the top ten hold roughly 29% of the sample.

This entry is derived from a study of T cells in Graves' hyperthyroidism and ophthalmopathy (dated by TCRdb to the late 2010s). Some background on the complete study: Peripheral blood samples were taken at the time of initial diagnosis, prior to any treatment. Whether ophthalmopathy could be predicted prospectively was tested in an independent validation cohort made up of 18 to 20 hyperthyroidism patients plus 17 patients who later progressed to ophthalmopathy. The 95 to 100 discovery patients were randomly split 7:3 into training and test sets. The paper reports TCR Vbeta CDR3 sequencing of fewer than 150 peripheral blood samples: approximately 41 ophthalmopathy, approximately 74 hyperthyroidism and some 17 progressor patients. A discovery cohort of about 100 patients, 43 with Graves' ophthalmopathy and more than 55 with stable Graves' hyperthyroidism, was used to find distinguishing TCR V-J signatures. Thyroid tissue and blood T-cell repertoires from about six Graves' hyperthyroidism patients were also compared in the study. Once sampling was done, hyperthyroidism patients were given methimazole at a starting dose of 30 mg daily, whereas ophthalmopathy patients were given high-dose intravenous methylprednisolone.

Broader findings and caveats from the paper: Most expanded thyroid clonotypes (frequency above 0.001) were also detected in blood, suggesting blood repertoires may reflect thyroid immune responses. Ophthalmopathy was separated from stable hyperthyroidism by a 13 V-J signature model, with approximately 89% sensitivity and about 81% specificity obtained in cross-validation and 80%/75% obtained in testing. In validation, the model predicted progression to ophthalmopathy with approximately 71% sensitivity and over 72% specificity, a median of approximately 6.7 months before onset. Sample size was not statistically predetermined, and blinding of investigators to group allocation was not performed.

Sequenced material: blood. The rearranged chain carries TRBV18 and TRBJ1-2, with the D gene uncertain. This receptor was taken from a woman aged 25 to 39 with Graves' ophthalmopathy. Here is the DNA: TGTGCCAGCTCACCACTATCATCGGAGAGTCGAGGCTACACCTTC. It codes for CASSPLSSESRGYTF.